Shown below are 15 T cell receptor beta chains from a single sample sequenced in a study of beta chain features in type 1 diabetes. Every isolated RNA sample was fully reverse transcribed, so sequencing captured expressed TCRB transcripts. Measured with immunoSEQ multiplex PCR; TCRdb has only the in-frame clones, and not every one. The table includes about 400,000 clones, 10% to 15% detected once. Source material: naive CD4+ T cells from blood. These TCRs come from a man between 18 and 29 years old in good health.

V usage is TRBV30 and J usage is TRBJ2-1; the match to TRBD2 covers 8 bases. V lost 0 bases, J lost 9 bases, and 4 bases stayed unmatched. The germline V gene encodes CDR1 GTSNPN and CDR2 SVGIG (reference sequence). This CDR3 is built from 13 residues. For the CDR3, the DNA is TGTGCCTGGAGTGTATCAAGCGGGGGTGAGCAGTTCTTC. Residues: CAWSVSSGGEQFF.

This clone showed up just a few times. V usage is TRBV30 and J usage is TRBJ2-1; maybe TRBD2 (5 bases). Germline CDR1 reads GTSNPN; CDR2 reads SVGIG (reference sequence). Trimming left V 3 bases short and J 0 bases short, with 9 bases between. This CDR3 has 14 residues. CDR3 DNA: TGTGCCTGGAGCGACTATAGCTCCTACAATGAGCAGTTCTTC. It yields the protein CAWSDYSSYNEQFF.

This clone turned up a few times. This sequence joins TRBV29-1 and TRBJ1-5, with 7 bases fitting TRBD1. Germline-derived CDR1 and CDR2 are SQVTM and ANQGSEA. CDR3 length: 14 amino acids. With V trimmed by 6 bases and J by 4 bases, 9 bases remained unmatched. The CDR3 reads CSVVTGDGNQPQHF. CDR3 DNA: TGCAGCGTCGTTACAGGGGATGGGAATCAGCCCCAGCATTTT.

This chain uses TRBV7-9 with TRBJ2-7; 9 nucleotides match TRBD1. Germline V gives CDR1 SEHNR, CDR2 FQNEAQ (reference sequence). The V segment lost 1 base and the J segment 2 bases; nucleotides outside the gene matches: 6. This CDR3 has 16 residues. Here the CDR3 reads CASSLGRGQGPYEQYF. As DNA, the CDR3 is TGTGCCAGCAGCTTAGGTCGGGGACAGGGACCCTACGAGCAGTACTTC.

This clone was detected only a few times. At one of its ends the junction is not consistent with the germline gene, which may arise from a read error. V is TRBV7-7 and J is TRBJ1-2, with D tentatively TRBD1 (6 bases). The CDR3 is 14 residues long. Germline V gene lookup returns CDR1 SSHAT and CDR2 FNYEAQ (reference sequence). Here the CDR3 reads CASSFTGKGRGYTF. CDR3 coding DNA: TGTGCTAGCAGCTTTACAGGGAAGGGAAGGGGCTACACCTTC.

In its sample, this clone was seen a few times. The CDR3 bases are TGTGCCACCAGCCCCCGGACAGGGACTTACCATGAGCAGTTCTTC. As protein: CATSPRTGTYHEQFF. This chain links TRBV15 with TRBJ2-1, with 8 bases aligning to TRBD1. Germline V gene lookup returns CDR1 LNHNV and CDR2 YYDKDF (reference sequence). The V segment lost 5 bases and the J segment 8 bases; nucleotides outside the gene matches: 11. The CDR3 contains 15 residues.

The chain employs TRBV6-5 and TRBJ1-3; 8 bases fit TRBD1. Unmatched junction bases numbered 7, after V lost 7 bases and J lost 2 bases. Looked up from germline, CDR1 is MNHEY and CDR2 is SVGAGI. The CDR3 is 15 amino acids. Written as DNA, the CDR3 is TGTGCCAGCACTAACAGGGGGTTCACTGGAAACACCATATATTTT. Translated, it gives CASTNRGFTGNTIYF.

This clone was observed a handful of times. The CDR3 DNA reads as TGTGCCAGTAGTACCCGGCGGCAGCTGAACACTGAAGCTTTCTTT. This gives the protein CASSTRRQLNTEAFF. This chain uses TRBV19 with TRBJ1-1; D not certain. Trimming stripped 4 bases from V and 0 bases from J, with 12 bases between. The CDR3 totals 15 residues. In germline, CDR1 is LNHDA, CDR2 SQIVND (reference sequence).

The V and J genes are TRBV27 and TRBJ2-7; D is unclear. V gave up 7 bases and J gave up 7 bases, with 5 bases separating them. The CDR3 has 9 residues. The V gene's germline CDR1 is MNHEY and CDR2 SMNVEV (reference sequence). The CDR3 bases are TGTGCCAGCATCCGGGAGCAGTACTTC. Its translation: CASIREQYF.

This chain links TRBV11-2 with TRBJ1-1; no clear D gene. The V gene lost 5 bases and the J gene lost 3 bases, with 10 bases spanning the gap. This CDR3 region has 13 residues. The germline V gene encodes CDR1 SGHAT and CDR2 FQNNGV. CDR3 nucleotides: TGTGCCAGCAGCCCCCGGGAGGACACTGAAGCTTTCTTT. Translation: CASSPREDTEAFF.

This clone has a handful of counts. The chain links TRBV6-6 to TRBJ2-5; 7 nucleotides agree with TRBD1. The V gene end was trimmed by 2 bases and the J gene end by 7 bases; junction bases not matched to a gene: 4. Per the germline V gene, CDR1 is MNHNY and CDR2 is SVGAGI (reference sequence). The CDR3 runs to 13 residues. Here the CDR3 reads CASSYGTARTQYF. CDR3 in DNA: TGTGCCAGCAGTTACGGGACAGCCAGGACCCAGTACTTC.

This clone occurred a few times. The V call is TRBV9, the J call TRBJ2-7; 10 nucleotides line up with TRBD1. Germline CDR1 is SGDLS and CDR2 is YYNGEE. V was pared by 3 bases and J by 1 base, with 7 bases of the junction left unmatched. This CDR3 has 16 amino acids. The CDR3 loop reads CASSGPAGQGSYEQYF. The DNA of the CDR3 is TGTGCCAGCAGCGGACCTGCGGGACAGGGGTCCTACGAGCAGTACTTC.

This clone came up many times. This sequence joins TRBV7-9 and TRBJ2-5, with D possibly TRBD1 on 6 matching bases. V gave up 5 bases and J gave up 5 bases, with 15 bases separating them. The CDR3 has 14 residues. The germline CDR1 and CDR2 sequences are SEHNR and FQNEAQ (reference sequence). Here the CDR3 reads CASSLTVTGETQYF. CDR3 in DNA: TGTGCCAGCAGCCTGACCGTCACAGGGGAGACCCAGTACTTC.

This chain links TRBV7-8 with TRBJ2-1, with TRBD1 identical over 7 bases. V lost 5 bases to trimming and J lost 10 bases; unmatched junction nucleotides: 11. The CDR3 consists of 14 residues. Germline V lookup: CDR1 SGHVS, CDR2 FQNEAQ. The CDR3 sequence is CASSDAKTGREQFF. For the CDR3, the DNA is TGTGCCAGCAGCGACGCCAAGACAGGGCGAGAGCAGTTCTTC.

This clone showed up just a few times. The genes are TRBV5-4 and TRBJ1-2; TRBD1 is a possible D gene (5 bases). The germline V and J ends were trimmed by 0 bases and 3 bases, with 9 bases remaining between them. This CDR3 comprises 14 residues. Germline values: CDR1 SGHNT, CDR2 YYREEE (reference sequence). The CDR3 spells CASSLARGDYGYTF. In DNA form, the CDR3 reads TGTGCCAGCAGCTTGGCCCGGGGGGACTATGGCTACACCTTC.